The rows below give T cell receptor beta chains drawn from one sample of a study of blood T cell repertoires in COVID-19. The data were produced by immunoSEQ multiplex PCR, yet TCRdb's version contains in-frame clones alone and is incomplete. The repertoire holds 140,000 to 150,000 clones, with around 82% as singletons. The sequenced material came from peripheral blood. Receptor source: a woman in her forties or fifties with acute or convalescent COVID-19. CDR3s include the opening cysteine and the closing phenylalanine or tryptophan. Fields, in order: V gene, D gene, clone size, J gene, CDR3 DNA, CDR3 protein. A D gene is named only where the DNA matches it firmly. Where a row states a size, it is once, few, many or the class of an expanded clone; other rows omit it.

>TRBV6-5|.|.|TRBJ1-5
TGTGCCAGCAGTAGTGACGACAGGCATCAGCCCCAGCATTTT
CASSSDDRHQPQHF
>TRBV7-2|TRBD1|.|TRBJ1-1
TGTGCCAGCAGTCTTGACAGGGCAAACACTGAAGCTTTCTTT
CASSLDRANTEAFF
>TRBV10-3|TRBD2|.|TRBJ2-7
TGTGCCAGCGGGACTAGCGGACACTCCTACGAGCAGTACTTC
CASGTSGHSYEQYF
>TRBV6-4|.|.|TRBJ1-1
TGTGCCAGCAGTGACTCAGCCGAGAACACTGAAGCTTTCTTT
CASSDSAENTEAFF
>TRBV30|.|.|TRBJ1-5
TGTGCCTGGAGTGGGCAGGGCAATCAGCCCCAGCATTTT
CAWSGQGNQPQHF
>TRBV4-2|.|.|TRBJ2-7
TGTGCCAGCAGCCAAGACGTGACAGCAACCTACGAGCAGTACTTC
CASSQDVTATYEQYF
>TRBV19|TRBD1|.|TRBJ1-5
TGTGCCAGTAGTAGCGGGGCAGGGGGTCAGCCCCAGCATTTT
CASSSGAGGQPQHF
>TRBV7-9|TRBD1|few|TRBJ1-6
TGTGCCAGTTCTTGGAAGACAGGGGAAGATTATAATTCACCCCTCCACTTT
CASSWKTGEDYNSPLHF
>TRBV5-1|.|.|TRBJ2-1
TGCGCCAGCAGCTTGGACCTAACCTACAATGAGCAGTTCTTC
CASSLDLTYNEQFF
>TRBV30|TRBD2|.|TRBJ2-2
TGTGCCTGGAGTCCGAGCGGGGGGGTTAACACCGGGGAGCTGTTTTTT
CAWSPSGGVNTGELFF
>TRBV24-1|TRBD2|.|TRBJ2-3
TGTGCCACCAGTGACCCCTCCCGGGGGGGCACAGATACGCAGTATTTT
CATSDPSRGGTDTQYF
>TRBV7-2|.|.|TRBJ2-3
TGTGCCAGCACCCCAAACCCGGGAGATACGCAGTATTTT
CASTPNPGDTQYF
>TRBV11-3|.|.|TRBJ1-1
TGTGCCAGCAGCGTGGGGGGGCCCGGGATGGCTGAAGCTTTCTTT
CASSVGGPGMAEAFF
>TRBV29-1|.|.|TRBJ1-1
TGCAGCGCGCTACTGAACACTGAAGCTTTCTTT
CSALLNTEAFF
>TRBV5-1|TRBD1|.|TRBJ1-4
TGCGCCAGCAGCTTCCGGACAGGGGGCGCAAATGAAAAACTGTTTTTT
CASSFRTGGANEKLFF
>TRBV6-1|TRBD1|few|TRBJ1-2
TGTGCCAGCAGTGACCGGGACAGGGGACGGGGCTACACCTTC
CASSDRDRGRGYTF
>TRBV7-9|.|.|TRBJ1-2
TGTGCCAGCAGCCCTTCAGTGGGGGGACTGGGCTACACCTTC
CASSPSVGGLGYTF
>TRBV6-2/TRBV6-3|TRBD1|.|TRBJ1-2
TGTGCCAGCAGTTACATTGAGACAGGGGGCGGCTACACCTTC
CASSYIETGGGYTF
>TRBV2|TRBD1|.|TRBJ1-3
TGTGCCAGCAGTTTTGGACAGGGGAGTGCGGGAAACACCATATATTTT
CASSFGQGSAGNTIYF
>TRBV10-2|TRBD1|few|TRBJ1-5
TGCGCCAGCAGTGCCCTGGGACAGGGAGCAAGCAATCAGCCCCAGCATTTT
CASSALGQGASNQPQHF
>TRBV3-1/TRBV3-2|TRBD1|few|TRBJ1-2
TGTGCCAGCAGCAAGACAGGGAGGGGCTACACCTTC
CASSKTGRGYTF
>TRBV5-6|.|.|TRBJ1-2
TGTGCCAGCAGCTTGGGTATACAGGGATCGCATGGCTACACCTTC
CASSLGIQGSHGYTF
>TRBV4-3|TRBD1|.|TRBJ1-4
TGCGCCAGCAGCCCGACCGGGACAGTTAATGAAAAACTGTTTTTT
CASSPTGTVNEKLFF
>TRBV7-9|.|few|TRBJ1-1
TGTGCCAGCAGCTTAAATGGACAGCTGAACACTGAAGCTTTCTTT
CASSLNGQLNTEAFF
>TRBV14|TRBD1|.|TRBJ1-2
TGTGCCAGCAGCCAACAGACAGGGGGCAGCTATGGCTACACCTTC
CASSQQTGGSYGYTF
>TRBV5-6|.|.|TRBJ1-3
TGTGCCAGCAGCTTATTATCCGGAAACACCATATATTTT
CASSLLSGNTIYF
>TRBV6-5|TRBD1|.|TRBJ1-6
TGTGCCAGCAGTCGACAGGGAAATTCACCCCTCCACTTT
CASSRQGNSPLHF
>TRBV7-2|.|.|TRBJ2-7
TGTGCCAGCAGCCGAAACGAGAACTACGAGCAGTACTTC
CASSRNENYEQYF
>TRBV4-2|.|.|TRBJ1-4
TGTGCCAGCAGCCAAGATAACGACAGTAGAGGTGAAAAACTGTTTTTT
CASSQDNDSRGEKLFF
>TRBV3-1/TRBV3-2|.|.|TRBJ2-1
TGTGCCAGCAGCCCCCCTGTGGCGGAATACAATGAGCAGTTCTTC
CASSPPVAEYNEQFF
>TRBV11-3|TRBD1|.|TRBJ2-5
TGTGCCAGCAGCTACGGACAGGGGGCGAAATTGGTCGAGACCCAGTACTTC
CASSYGQGAKLVETQYF
>TRBV11-2|TRBD2|few|TRBJ2-1
TGTGCCAGCAGTTATAGCGGGGGCTCCTACAATGAGCAGTTCTTC
CASSYSGGSYNEQFF
>TRBV27|.|.|TRBJ2-7
TGTGCCAGCCAAGGTTCGGGACTGAATTACGAGCAGTACTTC
CASQGSGLNYEQYF
>TRBV7-2|.|.|TRBJ2-3
TGTGCCAGCAGCCGGGGTACAGATACGCAGTATTTT
CASSRGTDTQYF
>TRBV12-3/TRBV12-4|.|once|TRBJ1-2
TGTGCCAGCAGCATACAGGGCCCTCGGGGCTACACCTTC
CASSIQGPRGYTF
>TRBV7-2|.|.|TRBJ1-5
TGTGCCAGCAGCTTAGGAGAGGCCCGACAGCCCCAGCATTTT
CASSLGEARQPQHF
>TRBV7-8|TRBD2|.|TRBJ2-1
TGTGCCAGCAGCTTAAAGCGAAGGAGCGGGGGGGTTTACAATGAGCAGTTCTTC
CASSLKRRSGGVYNEQFF
>TRBV7-2|.|.|TRBJ2-1
TGTGCCAGCAGCTTAGTAGGAGGGTTGAGCTCCTACAATGAGCAGTTCTTC
CASSLVGGLSSYNEQFF
>TRBV18|.|.|TRBJ1-6
TGTGCCAGCTCACCGGGGACAATCTATAATTCACCCCTCCACTTT
CASSPGTIYNSPLHF
>TRBV29-1|.|.|TRBJ1-1
TGCAGCGTTGAAGACGGTGAAGCTTTCTTT
CSVEDGEAFF
>TRBV11-2|.|.|TRBJ2-7
TGTGCCAGCAGCCATTACCGGGACATTTCCTACGAGCAGTACTTC
CASSHYRDISYEQYF